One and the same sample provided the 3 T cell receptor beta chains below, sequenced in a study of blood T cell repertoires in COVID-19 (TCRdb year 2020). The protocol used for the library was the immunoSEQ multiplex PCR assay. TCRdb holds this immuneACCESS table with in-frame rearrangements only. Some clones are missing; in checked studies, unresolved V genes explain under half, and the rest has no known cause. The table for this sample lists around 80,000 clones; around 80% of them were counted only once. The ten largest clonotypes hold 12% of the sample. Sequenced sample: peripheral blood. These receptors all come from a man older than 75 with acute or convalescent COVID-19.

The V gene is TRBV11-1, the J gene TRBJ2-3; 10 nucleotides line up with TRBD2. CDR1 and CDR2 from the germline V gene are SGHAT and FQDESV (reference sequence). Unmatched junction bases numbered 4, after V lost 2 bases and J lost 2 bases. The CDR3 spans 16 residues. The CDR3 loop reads CASSLLAGAYTDTQYF. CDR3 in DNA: TGTGCCAGCAGCTTACTAGCGGGGGCATACACAGATACGCAGTATTTT. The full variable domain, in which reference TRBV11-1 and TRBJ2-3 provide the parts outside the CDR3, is EAEVAQSPRYKITEKSQAVAFWCDPISGHATLYWYRQILGQGPELLVQFQDESVVDDSQLPKDRFSAERLKGVDSTLKIQPAELGDSAMYLCASSLLAGAYTDTQYFGPGTRLTVL.

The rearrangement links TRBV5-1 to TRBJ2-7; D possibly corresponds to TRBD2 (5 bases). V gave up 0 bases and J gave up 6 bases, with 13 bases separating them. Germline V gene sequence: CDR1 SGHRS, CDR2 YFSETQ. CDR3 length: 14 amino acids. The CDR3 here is CASSLGSSEGEQYF. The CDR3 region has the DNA TGCGCCAGCAGCTTGGGTAGTAGCGAGGGCGAGCAGTACTTC.

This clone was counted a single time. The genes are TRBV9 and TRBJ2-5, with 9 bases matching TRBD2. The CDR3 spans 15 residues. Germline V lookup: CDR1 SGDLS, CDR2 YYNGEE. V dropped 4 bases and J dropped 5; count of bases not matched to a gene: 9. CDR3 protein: CASSPRGGAGETQYF. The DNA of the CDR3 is TGTGCCAGCAGCCCTCGCGGGGGGGCCGGCGAGACCCAGTACTTC.